This TCR beta chain emerged from a study of T cell repertoires in aging, cancer and after chemotherapy. Findings and limits, study-wide: Loss of evenness, beyond lost richness, contributed to age-related TCR diversity decline in cancer patients. Age-matched healthy donors had significantly more diverse, less clonal blood TCR repertoires than untreated cancer patients.

Germline CDR1 is MNHEY and CDR2 is SVGAGI. The CDR3 consists of 12 residues. The germline V and J ends were trimmed by 4 bases and 3 bases, with 5 bases remaining between them. In the case of this clonotype: The antigen remains undetermined.

Multiplex touch-down PCR with TRB-A/B primers amplified rearranged V-D-J TRB sequences. TCRdb recomputed calls from the multiplex PCR reads with MiXCR, one row per CDR3 protein. Altogether 2,000 to 3,000 distinct CDR3 sequences are present, over 60% being singletons, with the ten largest covering approximately 26%. Peripheral blood genomic DNA, not sorted cells or RNA, was the template. The sample was blood. The sequence was collected from a human donor with a solid tumor. The rearrangement links TRBV6-5 to TRBJ2-3; D gene unclear. The CDR3 is CASSSNTDTQYF. CDR3 bases: TGTGCCAGCAGTTCCAATACAGATACGCAGTATTTT.